The 23 T cell receptor beta chains below were found in one sample sequenced in a study of blood T cell repertoires in COVID-19. Sequenced by immunoSEQ multiplex PCR; TCRdb stores in-frame clones only, minus some. Of 350,000 to 400,000 clones in the sample, about 87% were seen once. The sequenced sample was PBMCs or T cells enriched from blood (not recorded which). The source of these receptors is a man in his forties in a cohort exposed to, infected with or recovered from COVID-19 (not recorded which).

This clone was found a few times. The chain is built from TRBV4-2 and TRBJ2-2; 8 bases line up with TRBD2. Trimming cost V 5 bases and J 3 bases; bases outside gene matches: 5. This CDR3 has 15 residues. Germline values: CDR1 LGHNA, CDR2 YNFKEQ. The CDR3 bases are TGTGCCAGCAGCGGAAAGGGACTAGACACCGGGGAGCTGTTTTTT. Protein: CASSGKGLDTGELFF.

The V gene is TRBV10-3, the J gene TRBJ1-4, with unresolved D. Looked up from germline, CDR1 is ENHRY and CDR2 is SYGVKD. The ends were cut back, 7 bases at V and 3 bases at J, with 9 bases in the middle. CDR3 length equals 13 residues. CDR3: CAITGAPNEKLFF. Here the CDR3 DNA reads TGTGCCATCACCGGAGCACCTAATGAAAAACTGTTTTTT.

The chain combines TRBV6-6 with TRBJ2-3, with D unresolved. Germline V lookup: CDR1 MNHNY, CDR2 SVGAGI (reference sequence). Trimming removed 5 bases at V and 4 bases at J, with 4 bases between. The CDR3 loop spans 11 amino acids. The CDR3 loop reads CASSPSDTQYF. As DNA, the CDR3 is TGTGCCAGCAGTCCTTCAGATACGCAGTATTTT.

The chain uses TRBV5-1 and TRBJ1-1; maybe TRBD1 (6 bases). The CDR3 runs 13 residues. Per the germline V gene, CDR1 is SGHRS and CDR2 is YFSETQ. V lost 0 bases, J lost 11 bases, and 14 bases lay in between. CDR3 residues: CASSLVGGEGAFF. The DNA for the CDR3 is TGCGCCAGCAGCTTGGTAGGGGGTGAGGGGGCTTTCTTT.

V is TRBV15 and J is TRBJ2-7, with D perhaps matching TRBD1 (5 bases). CDR1 and CDR2 (germline): LNHNV, YYDKDF (reference sequence). This CDR3 has 14 amino acids. Trimming pared 0 bases from V and 2 bases from J, leaving 8 bases between. This CDR3 is CATSREGQAYEQYF. In nucleotides, the CDR3 is TGTGCCACCAGCAGAGAGGGGCAGGCCTACGAGCAGTACTTC. Full variable domain (missing parts from reference TRBV15 and TRBJ2-7): DAMVIQNPRYQVTQFGKPVTLSCSQTLNHNVMYWYQQKSSQAPKLLFHYYDKDFNNEADTPDNFQSRRPNTSFCFLDIRSPGLGDTAMYLCATSREGQAYEQYFGPGTRLTVT.

This clone has a single count. The chain uses TRBV5-1 and TRBJ2-1; 7 bases align to TRBD1. Looked up from germline, CDR1 is SGHRS and CDR2 is YFSETQ. After removal of 0 bases from V and 0 bases from J, the junction contained 6 bases not matched to a gene. CDR3 length: 17 amino acids. The DNA for the CDR3 is TGCGCCAGCAGCTTGGTGGCAGGGGGAGTCTCCTACAATGAGCAGTTCTTC. Amino acids: CASSLVAGGVSYNEQFF. Full variable domain (remainder filled in from reference TRBV5-1 and TRBJ2-1): KAGVTQTPRYLIKTRGQQVTLSCSPISGHRSVSWYQQTPGQGLQFLFEYFSETQRNKGNFPGRFSGRQFSNSRSEMNVSTLELGDSALYLCASSLVAGGVSYNEQFFGPGTRLTVL.

V is TRBV28 and J is TRBJ1-1, with 8 positions matching TRBD1. V lost 6 bases, J lost 8 bases, and 11 bases stayed unmatched. The CDR3 runs to 14 residues. Germline V gene sequence: CDR1 MDHEN, CDR2 SYDVKM. The CDR3 loop is CASSPGQGRKEAFF. The CDR3 DNA follows: TGTGCCAGCAGCCCCGGACAGGGTCGTAAAGAAGCTTTCTTT.

This clone has only one observation. This chain joins TRBV2 and TRBJ1-2; 10 bases match TRBD1. CDR3 size: 12 residues. Germline CDR1 and CDR2: SNHLY and FYNNEI. J was trimmed by 7 bases and V by 6 bases; bases with no gene match: 2. The CDR3 loop is CASRWTGGGYTF. The CDR3 DNA follows: TGTGCCAGCAGGTGGACAGGGGGTGGCTACACCTTC.

This clone was seen more than once but under ten times. This chain connects TRBV10-3 to TRBJ1-2, with 7 positions matching TRBD1. V lost 5 bases to trimming and J lost 4 bases; unmatched junction nucleotides: 7. The length of the CDR3 is 14 residues. CDR1 is ENHRY and CDR2 is SYGVKD in the germline V gene. In DNA form, the CDR3 reads TGTGCCATCAGTAACCGACAGGGCACCTATGGCTACACCTTC. Encoded protein: CAISNRQGTYGYTF.

Here the CDR3 DNA reads TGCAGCGTCAAACAGGGGGATACGCAGTATTTT. It codes for CSVKQGDTQYF. The chain carries TRBV29-1 and TRBJ2-3; 7 nucleotides match TRBD1. Germline-derived CDR1 and CDR2 are SQVTM and ANQGSEA. The CDR3 runs 11 residues. J gave up 6 bases and V 6 bases, and 3 bases lay outside the gene matches.

This chain connects TRBV5-6 to TRBJ2-3; D is perhaps TRBD2 (6 bases). CDR1 is SGHDT and CDR2 is YYEEEE in the germline V gene. V shed 0 bases and J shed 1 base, with 9 bases lying between them. The CDR3 totals 15 residues. The CDR3, as DNA: TGTGCCAGCAGCTTGGGGTCTAGCGGCACAGATACGCAGTATTTT. It encodes CASSLGSSGTDTQYF.

The rearrangement uses TRBV7-2 and TRBJ2-3, with 7 bases fitting TRBD1. Germline V gene data show CDR1 as SGHTA and CDR2 as FQGNSA. J lost 1 base, V lost 7 bases, and 8 bases had no gene match. This CDR3 contains 15 residues. Written as DNA, the CDR3 is TGTGCCAGCACCCTCTCCGGGACAGGCACAGATACGCAGTATTTT. Translated: CASTLSGTGTDTQYF. The full variable domain, completed using reference TRBV7-2 and TRBJ2-3, is GAGVSQSPSNKVTEKGKDVELRCDPISGHTALYWYRQSLGQGLEFLIYFQGNSAPDKSGLPSDRFSAERTGGSVSTLTIQRTQQEDSAVYLCASTLSGTGTDTQYFGPGTRLTVL.

The chain employs TRBV24-1 and TRBJ2-1, with D perhaps TRBD1 (6 bases). The germline V gene encodes CDR1 KGHDR and CDR2 SFDVKD. Trimming removed 3 bases at V and 0 bases at J, with 11 bases between. The CDR3 consists of 16 residues. CDR3 DNA sequence: TGTGCCACCAGTGATCACAGGGCTAGCTCCTACAATGAGCAGTTCTTC. The encoded protein is CATSDHRASSYNEQFF.

The chain is built from TRBV19 and TRBJ2-7, with D maybe TRBD1 (6 bases). The V gene's germline CDR1 is LNHDA and CDR2 SQIVND (reference sequence). The CDR3 contains 15 residues. Trimming took off 4 bases at V and 3 bases at J, with 16 bases between the two ends. The CDR3 sequence: CASSKTQDSIYEQYF. CDR3 DNA sequence: TGTGCCAGTAGTAAGACCCAGGACAGCATCTACGAGCAGTACTTC.

This chain uses TRBV11-3 with TRBJ1-4; D is uncertain. Germline assignment: CDR1 SGHNT and CDR2 YENEEA. The length of the CDR3 is 13 residues. Trimming shortened V by 8 bases and J by 0 bases, and 7 bases separated the two germline ends. CDR3 nucleotide sequence: TGTGCCAGCGGAGTTGCAACTAATGAAAAACTGTTTTTT. Its protein product is CASGVATNEKLFF.

The gene calls are TRBV30 and TRBJ1-5, with D unclear. Germline lookup yields CDR1 GTSNPN and CDR2 SVGIG (reference sequence). This CDR3 is built from 13 residues. Trimming pared 0 bases from V and 4 bases from J, leaving 7 bases between. This chain's CDR3 is CAWSVLGNQPQHF. DNA for the CDR3: TGTGCCTGGAGTGTACTAGGGAATCAGCCCCAGCATTTT.

The chain links TRBV3-1 (or the pseudogene TRBV3-2) to TRBJ2-2; 15 bases line up with TRBD2. CDR3 length: 16 amino acids. With 4 bases clipped from V and 6 bases from J, the junction kept 3 bases outside the gene matches. In germline, CDR1 is LGHDT, CDR2 YNNKEL (reference sequence). The CDR3 region has the DNA TGTGCCAGCAGCCTCCGGACTAGCGGGAGGGCCGGGGAGCTGTTTTTT. Protein: CASSLRTSGRAGELFF.

The rearrangement links TRBV6-1 to TRBJ1-3; possibly TRBD1 for D (6 bases). Deletions cut 4 bases from V and 3 bases from J, with 16 bases between. Germline values: CDR1 MNHNS, CDR2 SASEGT. The CDR3 covers 16 residues. CDR3 bases: TGTGCCAGCAGTGGACTACAGGGCATCAATGGAAACACCATATATTTT. It codes for CASSGLQGINGNTIYF.

The CDR3 region is CASSGQGDAGELFF. The CDR3 bases are TGTGCCAGCAGCGGGCAGGGGGACGCCGGGGAGCTGTTTTTT. This rearrangement joins TRBV11-3 to TRBJ2-2; TRBD1 matches 7 bases. Unmatched junction bases numbered 6, after V lost 5 bases and J lost 6 bases. In germline, CDR1 is SGHNT, CDR2 YENEEA. The CDR3 runs to 14 residues.

V and J are TRBV6-1 and TRBJ2-3, with 11 positions matching TRBD2. The V and J ends lost 0 bases and 1 base, in that order; junction bases with no gene match: 6. The CDR3 runs 18 residues. CDR1 MNHNS and CDR2 SASEGT come from the germline V gene. In nucleotides, the CDR3 is TGTGCCAGCAGTGAAGCTCGTACTAGCGGGAGTCGCACAGATACGCAGTATTTT. Its protein is CASSEARTSGSRTDTQYF.

The V gene is TRBV19, the J gene TRBJ1-5; a possible D gene is TRBD1 (6 bases). The length of the CDR3 is 15 residues. Germline V gives CDR1 LNHDA, CDR2 SQIVND (reference sequence). The V end lost 7 bases, the J end lost 5 bases, and 18 bases lay between the germline ends. The CDR3 coding sequence is TGTGCCAGTACCCCCCGGGACAATTATGATCAGCCCCAGCATTTT. It encodes CASTPRDNYDQPQHF.

The chain joins TRBV9 to TRBJ2-7, with 7 bases that match TRBD1. The CDR3 spans 13 residues. The V gene end was trimmed by 4 bases and the J gene end by 6 bases; junction bases not matched to a gene: 7. Germline V gives CDR1 SGDLS, CDR2 YYNGEE. CDR3 sequence (DNA): TGTGCCAGCAGCCAAACAGGGGTGGGCGAGCAGTACTTC. The encoded protein is CASSQTGVGEQYF.

V usage is TRBV7-9 and J usage is TRBJ1-1; possibly TRBD1 for D (5 bases). Germline CDR1 is SEHNR and CDR2 is FQNEAQ (reference sequence). V shed 6 bases and J shed 3 bases, with 8 bases lying between them. The CDR3 has 12 amino acids. In nucleotides, the CDR3 is TGTGCCAGCAGTCGGGGGGACACTGAAGCTTTCTTT. This translates into CASSRGDTEAFF.